This TCR beta chain emerged from a study of T cells after yellow fever vaccination. TCRdb re-called the 5' RACE reads through MiXCR, storing one row per CDR3 protein. The data show 300,000 to 350,000 distinct CDR3 sequences, about 4% seen once. The specimen was PBMCs, collected 5 days after the yellow fever booster vaccination. The origin of this receptor is a man aged 18 to 30 who received the YFV17D yellow fever vaccine.

In DNA, the CDR3 is TGCAGCGTTGAATGGCGGGGCCCCTACAATGAGCAGTTCTTC. Amino acid sequence: CSVEWRGPYNEQFF. The V and J genes are TRBV29-1 and TRBJ2-1, with D tentatively TRBD2 (6 bases). This CDR3 is 14 amino acids long. Per the germline V gene, CDR1 is SQVTM and CDR2 is ANQGSEA. Trimming stripped 2 bases from V and 2 bases from J, with 10 bases between.